The source of this T cell receptor beta chain is a study of shared clonotypes between healthy human individuals. The study, taken as a whole, reports: Clonotypes that were shared across a handful of donors made up around 5% of naive CD4 clonotypes. Sorted-subset samples were not fully sequenced, rarefaction indicated.

On this clone itself: Its specificity is not known.

Generated by immunoSEQ multiplex PCR, the TCRdb table keeps only in-frame clones and is missing some. The sample lists about 2 million clones, around 95% occurring once. Each sample came from a Caucasian adult donor living in Nashville, Tennessee. CDR3 length: 15 residues. The ends lost 2 bases at V and 5 bases at J; junction bases unmatched: 8. Looked up from germline, CDR1 is WNHNN and CDR2 is SYGVQD (reference sequence). What was sequenced was naive CD4+ T cells sorted from blood. Subset defined: CD45RA+ positively selected. The V call is TRBV10-1, the J call TRBJ2-7; 8 nucleotides agree with TRBD1. The receptor's source is a man in his late teens or twenties in good health. DNA of the CDR3: TGCGCCAGCAGTGAGGGGGCCCAGGGGGCCAACGAGCAGTACTTC. It specifies CASSEGAQGANEQYF.